This record concerns one T cell receptor beta chain sequence. Trimming left V 5 bases short and J 4 bases short, with 16 bases between. Per germline, CDR1 SEHNR and CDR2 FQNEAQ (reference sequence). The CDR3 has 15 amino acids. This sample is part of a study of T cells after yellow fever vaccination. TCRdb re-called the 5' RACE reads with MiXCR, one entry per CDR3 protein. The table shows fewer than 350,000 distinct CDR3 sequences, with more than 8.5% occurring only once. This TCR was recovered from a young man who received the YFV17D yellow fever vaccine. This chain connects TRBV7-9 to TRBJ2-3; TRBD1 might be the D (5 bases). Here the sequenced sample was PBMCs, taken on the day of the first yellow fever vaccination. In nucleotides, the CDR3 is TGTGCCAGCAGCCTCCGGACACCGCCCGCAGATACGCAGTATTTT. Translating gives CASSLRTPPADTQYF.